This T cell receptor (beta chain) is drawn from a study of T-cell reconstitution after alpha-beta-depleted transplantation in children. Germline CDR1 is SGHTA and CDR2 is FQGNSA. V was shortened by 2 bases and J by 5 bases, with 13 bases between the two germline ends. The CDR3 extends over 15 amino acids. As it was prepared, the TCRbeta library received unique molecular identifiers. TCRdb passed the PCR reads through MiXCR, listing each CDR3 protein once. Among approximately 80,000 distinct CDR3 sequences listed, 13% to 15% were seen once. Findings and limits, study-wide: Two months or so post-transplant, alpha-beta T cells reportedly derived from several hundred expanded graft clones. T-cell counts and diversity at one year post-transplant came mainly from newly produced T cells. Diversity of TCRbeta at day 60 was high in some patients, arising from surviving recipient T cells and thymic progenitors.

With regard to this clonotype: Its antigen remains unidentified.

The sample in question was PBMCs, mostly from graft donor cells, obtained 180 days after TCRalphabeta/CD19-depleted stem cell transplant. V is TRBV7-2 and J is TRBJ1-5; D unresolved. The source is a male patient between 2 and 15 years old who had a stem cell transplant for acute lymphoblastic leukemia, so the T cells may come from the graft donor. The CDR3 nucleotides are TGTGCCAGCAGCTTAATAAGGAAGCGGGATCAGCCCCAGCATTTT. Protein product: CASSLIRKRDQPQHF.